The TCR beta chain under discussion was sequenced for a study of blood T cells in healthy people across ages. Through a sample-barcoded 5' primer and a J-beta primer mix, a second PCR was run for 7 to 11 cycles. Researchers report that a template-switch adaptor with 12 random nucleotides tagged each cDNA molecule. Using its own MiXCR run on the 5' RACE reads, TCRdb lists one record per CDR3 protein. Of about 1.5 million distinct CDR3 sequences listed, approximately 42% are singletons. Deletions cut 0 bases from V and 4 bases from J, with 6 bases between. Germline V CDR1 and CDR2: GTSNPN, SVGIG (reference sequence). This CDR3 is built from 12 residues.

This TCR was recovered from a woman under 30 in good health. The chain has TRBV30 and TRBJ1-2; no clear D. The specimen sequenced was blood. DNA for the CDR3: TGTGCCTGGAGTGTAGTCAGCTATGGCTACACCTTC. Its translation: CAWSVVSYGYTF.